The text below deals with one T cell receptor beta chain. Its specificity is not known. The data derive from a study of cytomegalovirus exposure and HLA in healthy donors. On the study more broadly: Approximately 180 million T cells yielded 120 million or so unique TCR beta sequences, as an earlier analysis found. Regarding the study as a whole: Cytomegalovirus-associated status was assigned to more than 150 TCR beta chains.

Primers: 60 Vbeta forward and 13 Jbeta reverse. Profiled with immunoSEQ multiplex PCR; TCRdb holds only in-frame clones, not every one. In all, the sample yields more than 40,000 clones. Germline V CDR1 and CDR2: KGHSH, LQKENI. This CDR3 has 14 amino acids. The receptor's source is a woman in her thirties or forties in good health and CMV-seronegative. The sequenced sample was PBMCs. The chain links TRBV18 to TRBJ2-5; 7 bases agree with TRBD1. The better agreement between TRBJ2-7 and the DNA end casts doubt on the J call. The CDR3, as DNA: TGTGCCAGCTCACCTTCTCTGACAGGGTACGAGCAGTACTTC. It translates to CASSPSLTGYEQYF.